The 7 T cell receptor beta chains below come from one sample, sequenced in a study of CD8+CD57+ T cells in acquired aplastic anemia. The TCR beta profiling, which covered VDJ combination and CDR3 sequence, was carried out using genomic DNA as the template. TCRdb reanalysed the reads using MiXCR and keeps one entry per CDR3 protein. This table holds over 150,000 distinct CDR3 sequences, approximately 50% found once. The sample taken for sequencing was sorted CD4+, CD8+, or CD8+CD57+ T cells (not recorded which) from PBMCs. All receptors come from a human donor in good health, serving as a control.

The V gene is TRBV15, the J gene TRBJ1-1; 11 positions agree with TRBD1. Germline CDR1 LNHNV, CDR2 YYDKDF (reference sequence). Trimming at V came to 6 bases and at J to 8 bases, leaving 5 bases not matched to a gene. This CDR3 has 13 residues. CDR3 DNA: TGTGCCACCAGTCCGGGACAGGGGGGGGAAGCTTTCTTT. Protein product: CATSPGQGGEAFF.

V gene TRBV5-4 combines with J gene TRBJ2-7; tentatively, D is TRBD1 or TRBD2 (5 bases each). The germline gives CDR1 SGHNT, CDR2 YYREEE (reference sequence). This CDR3 is 13 amino acids long. V was trimmed by 1 base and J by 5 bases, leaving 10 bases between them. In DNA, the CDR3 is TGTGCCAGCAGCTTGACAGGAGGCGACGAGCAGTACGTC. Protein: CASSLTGGDEQYV.

Many counts were recorded for this clonotype. This chain uses TRBV9 with TRBJ1-2; no clear D. The germline V gene encodes CDR1 SGDLS and CDR2 YYNGEE. The CDR3 is 13 residues long. The V and J ends lost 1 base and 6 bases respectively, with 10 bases between them. The CDR3 sequence is CASSVTPQDGYTF. The CDR3 bases are TGTGCCAGCAGCGTAACTCCTCAGGATGGCTACACCTTC.

A word on this clonotype: Just one base apart from a much larger clone, this may be a read error. The rearrangement uses TRBV5-1 and TRBJ2-7, with a possible D match to TRBD2 (6 bases). V lost 6 bases, J lost 3 bases, and 19 bases lay in between. Germline CDR1 is SGHRS and CDR2 is YFSETQ. The CDR3 has 15 amino acids. The CDR3 DNA follows: TGCGCCAGCAACCCTGGAGGGGATTTCTGCTACGAGCAGTACTTC. This gives the protein CASNPGGDFCYEQYF.

The rearrangement links TRBV24-1 to TRBJ2-7; D is possibly TRBD1 or TRBD2 (5 bases each). This CDR3 spans 15 amino acids. CDR1 and CDR2 (germline): KGHDR, SFDVKD. The V end lost 0 bases, the J end lost 5 bases, and 13 bases lay between the germline ends. DNA of the CDR3: TGTGCCACCAGTGATTTGCACGAGGGGCCGAACGAGCAGTACGTC. This encodes CATSDLHEGPNEQYV.

V gene TRBV14 combines with J gene TRBJ2-3; a weak D match, TRBD2 (6 bases). Deletions cut 1 base from V and 2 bases from J, with 13 bases between. CDR1 and CDR2 from the germline V gene are SGHDN and FVKESK. This CDR3 has 16 residues. This chain's CDR3 is CASSQGDFHATDTQYF. CDR3 coding DNA: TGTGCCAGCAGCCAAGGGGACTTCCACGCCACAGATACGCAGTATTTT.

Points on this clonotype: An end of the junction differs from the germline gene, which may be a read error. The CDR3 coding sequence is TGTGTCAGCAGACCCGGACAACTCTACGAGCAGTACTTC. Its protein is CVSRPGQLYEQYF. The chain carries TRBV28 and TRBJ2-7, with D perhaps matching TRBD1 (5 bases). Germline V lookup: CDR1 MDHEN, CDR2 SYDVKM. The CDR3 extends over 13 amino acids.